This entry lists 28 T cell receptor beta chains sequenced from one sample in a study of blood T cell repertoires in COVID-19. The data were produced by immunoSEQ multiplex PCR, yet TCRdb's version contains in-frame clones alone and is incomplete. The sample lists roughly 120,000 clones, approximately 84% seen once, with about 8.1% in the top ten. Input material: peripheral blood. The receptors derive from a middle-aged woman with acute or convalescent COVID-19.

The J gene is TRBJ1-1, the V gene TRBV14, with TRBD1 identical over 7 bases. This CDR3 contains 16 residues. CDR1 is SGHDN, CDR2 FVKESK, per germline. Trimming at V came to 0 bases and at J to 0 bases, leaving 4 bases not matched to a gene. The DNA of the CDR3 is TGTGCCAGCAGCCAAGATTTTGGGACAGTGAACACTGAAGCTTTCTTT. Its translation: CASSQDFGTVNTEAFF.

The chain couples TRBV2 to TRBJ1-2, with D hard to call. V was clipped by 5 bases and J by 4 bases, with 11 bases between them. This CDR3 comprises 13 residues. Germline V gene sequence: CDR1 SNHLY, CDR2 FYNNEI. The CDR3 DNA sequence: TGTGCCAGCAGTCATGAGGAGGCCTATGGCTACACCTTC. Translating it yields CASSHEEAYGYTF.

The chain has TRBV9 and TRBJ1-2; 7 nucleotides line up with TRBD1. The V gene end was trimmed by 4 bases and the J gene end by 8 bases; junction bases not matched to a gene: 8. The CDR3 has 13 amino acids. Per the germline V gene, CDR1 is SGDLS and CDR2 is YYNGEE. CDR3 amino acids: CASSPRQGGGYTF. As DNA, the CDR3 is TGTGCCAGCAGCCCACGACAGGGCGGCGGCTACACCTTC. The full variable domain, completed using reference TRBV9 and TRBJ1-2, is DSGVTQTPKHLITATGQRVTLRCSPRSGDLSVYWYQQSLDQGLQFLIQYYNGEERAKGNILERFSAQQFPDLHSELNLSSLELGDSALYFCASSPRQGGGYTFGSGTRLTVV.

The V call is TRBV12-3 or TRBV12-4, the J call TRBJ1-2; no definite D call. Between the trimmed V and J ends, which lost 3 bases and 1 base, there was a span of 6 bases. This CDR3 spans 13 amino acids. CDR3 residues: CASSFGNNYGYTF. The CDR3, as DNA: TGTGCCAGCAGTTTCGGGAATAACTATGGCTACACCTTC.

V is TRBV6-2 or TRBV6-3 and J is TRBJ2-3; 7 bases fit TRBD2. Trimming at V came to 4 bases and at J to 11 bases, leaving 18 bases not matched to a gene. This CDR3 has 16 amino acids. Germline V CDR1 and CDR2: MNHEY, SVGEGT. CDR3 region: CASSSPASGVGLGQYF. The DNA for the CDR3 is TGTGCCAGCAGTTCCCCAGCTAGCGGTGTGGGGCTTGGGCAGTATTTT.

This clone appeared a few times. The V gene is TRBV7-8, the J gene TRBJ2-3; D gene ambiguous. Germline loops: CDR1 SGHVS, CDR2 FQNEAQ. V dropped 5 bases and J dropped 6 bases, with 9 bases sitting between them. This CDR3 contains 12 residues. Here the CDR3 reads CASSPVLDTQYF. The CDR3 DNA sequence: TGTGCCAGCAGCCCCGTTCTTGATACGCAGTATTTT.

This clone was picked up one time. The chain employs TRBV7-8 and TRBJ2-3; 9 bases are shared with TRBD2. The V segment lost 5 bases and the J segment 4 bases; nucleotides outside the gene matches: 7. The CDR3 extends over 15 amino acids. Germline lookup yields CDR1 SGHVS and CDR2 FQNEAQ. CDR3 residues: CASSLAGGAADTQYF. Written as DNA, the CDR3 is TGTGCCAGCAGCCTGGCGGGGGGGGCGGCAGATACGCAGTATTTT. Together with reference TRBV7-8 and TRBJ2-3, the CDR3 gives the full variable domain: GAGVSQSPRYKVAKRGQDVALRCDPISGHVSLFWYQQALGQGPEFLTYFQNEAQLDKSGLPSDRFFAERPEGSVSTLKIQRTQQEDSAVYLCASSLAGGAADTQYFGPGTRLTVL.

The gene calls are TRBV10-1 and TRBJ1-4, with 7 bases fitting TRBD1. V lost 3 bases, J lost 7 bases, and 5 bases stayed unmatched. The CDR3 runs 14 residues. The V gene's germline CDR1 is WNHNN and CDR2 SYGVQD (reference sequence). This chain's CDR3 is CASSDGDRSEKLFF. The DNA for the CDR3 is TGCGCCAGCAGTGACGGGGACAGAAGTGAAAAACTGTTTTTT.

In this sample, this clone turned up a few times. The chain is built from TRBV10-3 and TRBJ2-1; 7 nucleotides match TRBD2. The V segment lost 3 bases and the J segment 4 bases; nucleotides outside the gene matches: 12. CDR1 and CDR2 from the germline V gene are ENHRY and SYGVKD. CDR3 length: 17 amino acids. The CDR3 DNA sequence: TGTGCCATCAGTGACCCCTCGATCGGGGGAGGGTACAATGAGCAGTTCTTC. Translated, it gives CAISDPSIGGGYNEQFF.

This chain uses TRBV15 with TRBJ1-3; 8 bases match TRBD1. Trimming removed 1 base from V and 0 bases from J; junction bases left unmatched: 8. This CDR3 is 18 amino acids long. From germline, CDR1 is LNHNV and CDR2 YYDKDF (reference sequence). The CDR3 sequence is CATSRAQGASLSGNTIYF. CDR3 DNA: TGTGCCACCAGCAGAGCGCAGGGGGCTAGTCTCTCTGGAAACACCATATATTTT.

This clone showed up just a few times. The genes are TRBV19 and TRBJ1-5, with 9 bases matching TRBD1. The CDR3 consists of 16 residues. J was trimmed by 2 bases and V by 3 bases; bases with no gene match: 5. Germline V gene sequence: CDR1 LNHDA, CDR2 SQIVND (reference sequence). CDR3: CASSIRGQGRNQPQHF. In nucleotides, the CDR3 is TGTGCCAGTAGTATCAGGGGACAGGGACGCAATCAGCCCCAGCATTTT.

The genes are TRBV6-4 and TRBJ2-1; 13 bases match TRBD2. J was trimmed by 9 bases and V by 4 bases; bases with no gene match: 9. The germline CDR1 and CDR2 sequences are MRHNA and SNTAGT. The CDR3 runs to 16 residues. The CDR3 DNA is TGTGCCAGCAGTGGTCAACTAGCGGGGGGGCTAAGTGAGCAGTTCTTC. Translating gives CASSGQLAGGLSEQFF.

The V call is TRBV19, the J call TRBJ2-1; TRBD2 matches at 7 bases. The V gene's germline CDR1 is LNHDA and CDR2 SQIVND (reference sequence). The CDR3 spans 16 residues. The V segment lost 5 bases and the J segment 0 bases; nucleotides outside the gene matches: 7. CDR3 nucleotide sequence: TGTGCCAGTAGTCGCCGGGAGGCGAGCTCCTACAATGAGCAGTTCTTC. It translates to CASSRREASSYNEQFF.

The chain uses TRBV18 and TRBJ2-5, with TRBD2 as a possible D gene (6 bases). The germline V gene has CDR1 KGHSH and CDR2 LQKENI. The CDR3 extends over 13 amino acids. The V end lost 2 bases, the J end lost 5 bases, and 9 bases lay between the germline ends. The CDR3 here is CASSPSGGETQYF. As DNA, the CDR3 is TGTGCCAGCTCACCAAGTGGGGGGGAGACCCAGTACTTC.

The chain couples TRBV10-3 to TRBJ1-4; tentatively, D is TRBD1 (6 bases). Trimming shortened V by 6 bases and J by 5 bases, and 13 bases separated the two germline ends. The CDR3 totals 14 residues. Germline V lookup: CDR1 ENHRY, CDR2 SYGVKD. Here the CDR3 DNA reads TGTGCCATCAGGGAAGGACAGACGAATGAAAAACTGTTTTTT. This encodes CAIREGQTNEKLFF.

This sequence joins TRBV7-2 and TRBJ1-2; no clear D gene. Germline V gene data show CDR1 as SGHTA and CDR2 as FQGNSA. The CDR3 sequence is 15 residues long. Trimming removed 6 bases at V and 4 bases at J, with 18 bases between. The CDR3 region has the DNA TGTGCCAGCAGTCTCGTCTATCCGCCGGGCTATGGCTACACCTTC. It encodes CASSLVYPPGYGYTF.

CDR3 nucleotide sequence: TGTGCCAGCAGCCCATGGGACAGGGAAAATCAGCCCCAGCATTTT. This translates into CASSPWDRENQPQHF. V gene TRBV7-8 combines with J gene TRBJ1-5, with TRBD1 matching over 9 bases. The CDR3 loop spans 15 amino acids. Looked up from germline, CDR1 is SGHVS and CDR2 is FQNEAQ. The V segment lost 5 bases and the J segment 4 bases; nucleotides outside the gene matches: 6.

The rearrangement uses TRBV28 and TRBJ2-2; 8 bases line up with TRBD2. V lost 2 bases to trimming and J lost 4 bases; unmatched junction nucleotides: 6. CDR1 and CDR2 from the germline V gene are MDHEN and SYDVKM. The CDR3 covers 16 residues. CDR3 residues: CASSLMGGGSTGELFF. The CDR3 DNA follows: TGTGCCAGCAGTTTAATGGGCGGGGGGAGCACCGGGGAGCTGTTTTTT. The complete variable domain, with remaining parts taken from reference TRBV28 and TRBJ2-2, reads DVKVTQSSRYLVKRTGEKVFLECVQDMDHENMFWYRQDPGLGLRLIYFSYDVKMKEKGDIPEGYSVSREKKERFSLILESASTNQTSMYLCASSLMGGGSTGELFFGEGSRLTVL.

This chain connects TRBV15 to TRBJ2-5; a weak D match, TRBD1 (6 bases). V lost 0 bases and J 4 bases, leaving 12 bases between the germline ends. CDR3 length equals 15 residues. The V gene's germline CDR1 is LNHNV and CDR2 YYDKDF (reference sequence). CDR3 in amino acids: CATSRDRGWLETQYF. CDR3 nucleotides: TGTGCCACCAGCAGAGACAGGGGATGGTTAGAGACCCAGTACTTC.

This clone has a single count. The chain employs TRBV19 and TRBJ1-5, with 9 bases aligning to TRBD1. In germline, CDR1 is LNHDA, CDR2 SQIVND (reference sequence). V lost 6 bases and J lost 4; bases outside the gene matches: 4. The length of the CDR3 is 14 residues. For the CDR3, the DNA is TGTGCCAGTAGCGGGACAGGGCGAAATCAGCCCCAGCATTTT. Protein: CASSGTGRNQPQHF.

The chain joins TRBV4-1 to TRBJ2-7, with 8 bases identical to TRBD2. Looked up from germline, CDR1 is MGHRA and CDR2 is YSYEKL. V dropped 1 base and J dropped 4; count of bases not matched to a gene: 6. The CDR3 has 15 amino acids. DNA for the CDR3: TGCGCCAGCAGCCAAGCCGGCGGGGGGACATACGAGCAGTACTTC. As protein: CASSQAGGGTYEQYF.

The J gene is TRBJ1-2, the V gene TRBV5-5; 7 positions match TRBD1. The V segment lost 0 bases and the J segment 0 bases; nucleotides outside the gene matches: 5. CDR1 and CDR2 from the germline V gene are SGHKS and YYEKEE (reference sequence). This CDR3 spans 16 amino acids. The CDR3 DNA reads TGTGCCAGCAGCTTGGAGAGGGACAGAGCTAACTATGGCTACACCTTC. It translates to CASSLERDRANYGYTF. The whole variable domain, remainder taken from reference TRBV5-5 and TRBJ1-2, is DAGVTQSPTHLIKTRGQQVTLRCSPISGHKSVSWYQQVLGQGPQFIFQYYEKEERGRGNFPDRFSARQFPNYSSELNVNALLLGDSALYLCASSLERDRANYGYTFGSGTRLTVV.

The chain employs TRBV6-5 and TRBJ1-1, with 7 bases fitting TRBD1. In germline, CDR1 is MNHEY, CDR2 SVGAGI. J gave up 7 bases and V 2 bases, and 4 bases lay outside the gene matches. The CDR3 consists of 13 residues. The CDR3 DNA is TGTGCCAGCAGTTACGAGGGACAGTTTGAAGCTTTCTTT. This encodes CASSYEGQFEAFF.

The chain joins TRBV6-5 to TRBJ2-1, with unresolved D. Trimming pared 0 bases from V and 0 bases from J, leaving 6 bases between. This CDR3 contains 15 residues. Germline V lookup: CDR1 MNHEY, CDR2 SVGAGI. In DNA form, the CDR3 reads TGTGCCAGCAGTTACTCGCCTAGCTCCTACAATGAGCAGTTCTTC. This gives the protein CASSYSPSSYNEQFF.

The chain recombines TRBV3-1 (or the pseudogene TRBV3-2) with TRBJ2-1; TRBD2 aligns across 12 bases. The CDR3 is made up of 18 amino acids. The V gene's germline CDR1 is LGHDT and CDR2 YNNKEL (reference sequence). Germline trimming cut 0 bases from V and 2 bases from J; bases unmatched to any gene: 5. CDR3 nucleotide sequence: TGTGCCAGCAGCCAAGAGGGGCTAGCGGGGGGGCCCTACAATGAGCAGTTCTTC. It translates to CASSQEGLAGGPYNEQFF.

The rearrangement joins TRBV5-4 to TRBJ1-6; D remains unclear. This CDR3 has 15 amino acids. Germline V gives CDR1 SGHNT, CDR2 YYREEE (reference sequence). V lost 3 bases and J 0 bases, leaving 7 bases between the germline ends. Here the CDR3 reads CASSSGGSYNSPLHF. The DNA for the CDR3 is TGTGCCAGCAGCTCCGGTGGCTCCTATAATTCACCCCTCCACTTT.

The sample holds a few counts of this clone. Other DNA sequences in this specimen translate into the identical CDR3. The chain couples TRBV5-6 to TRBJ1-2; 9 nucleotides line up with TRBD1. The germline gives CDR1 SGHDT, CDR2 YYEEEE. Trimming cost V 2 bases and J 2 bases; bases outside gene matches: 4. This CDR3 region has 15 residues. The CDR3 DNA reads TGTGCCAGCAGCTTTAGCACAGGGGGCAACTATGGCTACACCTTC. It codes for CASSFSTGGNYGYTF.

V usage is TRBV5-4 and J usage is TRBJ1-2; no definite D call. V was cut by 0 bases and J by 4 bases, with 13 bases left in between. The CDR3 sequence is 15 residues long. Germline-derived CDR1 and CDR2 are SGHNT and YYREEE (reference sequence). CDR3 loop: CASSLGAAAPYGYTF. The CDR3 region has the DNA TGTGCCAGCAGCTTGGGCGCGGCAGCCCCCTATGGCTACACCTTC.